This TCR beta chain was found in a study of T cell responses to AZD1222 COVID-19 vaccine. General study findings and limits: Donors were mostly white British, more females; clonal diversity possibly underestimated. Reportedly, nearly half the spike-specific TCRs target unmutated variant regions.

Profiling relied on immunoSEQ multiplex PCR, and the TCRdb table lists in-frame clones only, not all of them. In the table there are some 150,000 clones, around nine tenths of which are singletons. Turning to this clone: What it recognizes is unknown.

This clonotype was obtained from an adult in good health. The sequenced sample was peripheral blood, obtained on day 0 of AZD1222 vaccination.

CDR3 nucleotides: TGTGCCAGTAGTATTCTCGGCTTCGGGGTGTCCTACAATGAGCAGTTCTTC. It translates to CASSILGFGVSYNEQFF. This chain links TRBV19 with TRBJ2-1; weak D call: TRBD2 (5 bases). This CDR3 region has 17 residues. CDR1 is LNHDA and CDR2 is SQIVND in the germline V gene (reference sequence). V dropped 3 bases and J dropped 1 base, with 16 bases sitting between them.